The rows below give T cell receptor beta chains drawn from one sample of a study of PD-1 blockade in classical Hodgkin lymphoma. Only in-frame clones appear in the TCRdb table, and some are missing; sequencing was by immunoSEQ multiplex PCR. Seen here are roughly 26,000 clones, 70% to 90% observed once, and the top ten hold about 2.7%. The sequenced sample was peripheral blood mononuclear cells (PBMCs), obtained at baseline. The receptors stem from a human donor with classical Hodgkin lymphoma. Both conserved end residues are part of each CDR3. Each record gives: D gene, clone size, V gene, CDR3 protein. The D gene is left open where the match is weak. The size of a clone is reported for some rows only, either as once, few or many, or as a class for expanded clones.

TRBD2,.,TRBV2,CASSEAHLGLGETQYF
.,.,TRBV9,CASSVSPGSKSTDTQYF
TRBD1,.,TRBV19,CASSTGQGAGEQYF
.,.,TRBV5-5,CASSLDWVGNTIYF
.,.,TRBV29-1,CSVGAMGSYEQYF
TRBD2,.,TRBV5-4,CASSSDGGAVDTQYF
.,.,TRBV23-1,CASRQSEAKNIQYF
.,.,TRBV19,CASSRLGETQYF
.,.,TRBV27,CASRQSSSYEQYF
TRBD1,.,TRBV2,CATGDRGKEKLFF
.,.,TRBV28,CASSLPQAHEAFF
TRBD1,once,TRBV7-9,CASSSMGQSYEQYF
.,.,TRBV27,CASSFGGANTEAFF
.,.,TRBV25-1,CASSSLGGEQYF
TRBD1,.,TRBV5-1,CASSLPRTGLGDTQYF
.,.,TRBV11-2,CASSFGRSGELFF
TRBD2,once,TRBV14,CASSQNGGAINEQFF
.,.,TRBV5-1,CASSPGGLARETQYF
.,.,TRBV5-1,CASSPPASASSYNEQFF
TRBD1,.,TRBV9,CASSAEDRGRGDTQYF
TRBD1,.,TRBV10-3,CAISEGQGGGGELFF
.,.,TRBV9,CASSVGAVGISGYTF
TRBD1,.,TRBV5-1,CASTQGALSGELFF
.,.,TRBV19,CASRRQSEAFF
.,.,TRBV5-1,CASSPQGSTGELFF
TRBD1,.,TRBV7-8,CASSETGYNTGELFF
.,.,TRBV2,CASIRSLLGALGYEQYF
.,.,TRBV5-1,CASSLAVGADTQYF
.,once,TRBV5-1,CASRPGGLNTEAFF
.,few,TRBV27,CASTPGGGYNSPLHF
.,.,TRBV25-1,CASSAGPNQPQHF
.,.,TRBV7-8,CASSLTTPRDTEAFF
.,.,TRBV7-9,CASSFQSRETQYF
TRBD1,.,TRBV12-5,CASGFGTDYGYTF
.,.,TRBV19,CASTLRFSYGYTF
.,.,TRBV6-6,CASSWRSSYEQYF